This T cell receptor (beta chain) was documented in a study of blood T cell repertoires in COVID-19. Only one count was recorded for this clone. The assay was immunoSEQ multiplex PCR, and TCRdb's table has in-frame clones only and misses some. The sample has more than 95,000 clones; roughly nine tenths are singletons. Sample: peripheral blood. The receptor was isolated from a man aged 65-85 years who had recovered from COVID-19.

This CDR3 reads CASLGTSRAHTGELFF. The CDR3 coding sequence is TGCGCCAGCCTAGGGACTTCGCGGGCCCACACCGGGGAGCTGTTTTTT. The chain combines TRBV4-3 with TRBJ2-2; TRBD2 might be the D (6 bases). Per germline, CDR1 LGHNA and CDR2 YSLEER. The CDR3 covers 16 residues. Trimming took off 8 bases at V and 3 bases at J, with 19 bases between the two ends.